Each of the 26 T cell receptor beta chains below was sequenced from the same sample in a study of T cells after yellow fever vaccination. Each CDR3 protein is one row after TCRdb ran MiXCR on the 5' RACE reads. Of 230,000 or so distinct CDR3 sequences listed, roughly 4% are singletons. This specimen consisted of PBMCs, obtained 15 days after the yellow fever booster vaccination. Every receptor here comes from a man aged 18 to 30 who received the YFV17D yellow fever vaccine.

This clonotype was detected many times. The chain joins TRBV20-1 to TRBJ1-3; D remains unclear. The CDR3 contains 11 residues. Germline V gene sequence: CDR1 DFQATT, CDR2 SNEGSKA (reference sequence). Trimming pared 1 base from V and 14 bases from J, leaving 12 bases between. CDR3 in amino acids: CSARGAGFVYF. CDR3 bases: TGCAGTGCTAGAGGAGCCGGATTTGTATATTTT.

This clonotype showed up many times. The chain recombines TRBV7-2 with TRBJ1-5; a possible D gene is TRBD1 (5 bases). Trimming took 2 bases from V and 3 from J, leaving 11 bases between them. Germline CDR1 is SGHTA and CDR2 is FQGNSA. This CDR3 has 15 amino acids. The CDR3 DNA reads TGTGCCAGCAGCTTACAAGGGGATCACAATCAGCCCCAGCATTTT. It codes for CASSLQGDHNQPQHF.

This clonotype was recorded at least ten times. The chain links TRBV13 to TRBJ2-6; D ambiguous. The V end was cut by 7 bases, the J end by 0 bases, with 16 bases between. The CDR3 is 17 amino acids. Germline CDR1 reads PRHDT; CDR2 reads FYEKMQ (reference sequence). The CDR3 loop is CASTTIEAGSGANVLTF. The CDR3 DNA is TGTGCCAGCACCACTATTGAGGCCGGCTCTGGGGCCAACGTCCTGACTTTC.

This clonotype occurred many times. V gene TRBV7-9 combines with J gene TRBJ1-1; D call uncertain. The CDR3 extends over 17 amino acids. In germline, CDR1 is SEHNR, CDR2 FQNEAQ (reference sequence). The V end lost 3 bases, the J end lost 0 bases, and 17 bases lay between the germline ends. CDR3 in DNA: TGTGCCAGCAGCTTCTCGACCGTACTCGACATGAACACTGAAGCTTTCTTT. Encoded protein: CASSFSTVLDMNTEAFF.

This clonotype was observed at least ten times. The V and J genes are TRBV6-2 or TRBV6-3 and TRBJ2-7; 8 nucleotides align to TRBD2. Per the germline V gene, CDR1 is MNHEY and CDR2 is SVGEGT. V lost 8 bases and J lost 3; bases outside the gene matches: 6. There are 13 residues in the CDR3. CDR3 in DNA: TGTGCCAGCGGCTTTAGCGGGGACTACGAGCAGTACGTC. Its protein product is CASGFSGDYEQYV.

Many counts were recorded for this clonotype. V and J are TRBV24-1 and TRBJ1-5, with D possibly matching TRBD1 (6 bases). CDR3 length: 13 amino acids. V lost 9 bases and J lost 11, with 19 bases in between. The germline CDR1 and CDR2 sequences are KGHDR and SFDVKD. This chain's CDR3 is CATQGTGAGAQHF. The CDR3, as DNA: TGTGCCACCCAAGGAACGGGGGCTGGGGCCCAGCATTTT.

This clonotype has just a few counts. V gene TRBV24-1 combines with J gene TRBJ2-5, with unresolved D. The CDR3 runs 12 residues. Germline V gene lookup returns CDR1 KGHDR and CDR2 SFDVKD. Trimming pared 9 bases from V and 0 bases from J, leaving 7 bases between. In nucleotides, the CDR3 is TGTGCCACCCAAGGCGACCAAGAGACCCAGTACTTC. Its protein is CATQGDQETQYF.

This clonotype was recorded many times. The chain recombines TRBV7-6 with TRBJ2-3; TRBD2 matches at 9 bases. The CDR3 has 18 amino acids. The V gene end was trimmed by 3 bases and the J gene end by 2 bases; junction bases not matched to a gene: 12. Germline CDR1 reads SGHVS; CDR2 reads FNYEAQ. As DNA, the CDR3 is TGTGCCAGCAGCTTTTTGTTGGCTAGCGGGACGAACACAGATACGCAGTATTTT. It is translated as CASSFLLASGTNTDTQYF.

In its sample, this clonotype was seen many times. The genes are TRBV18 and TRBJ1-1; 10 nucleotides agree with TRBD1. CDR3 size: 19 residues. V was clipped by 3 bases and J by 0 bases; unmatched bases: 13. Germline values: CDR1 KGHSH, CDR2 LQKENI. The CDR3 DNA follows: TGTGCCAGCTCACCGGCCGGACAGGGGGGATACTCGTTGAACACTGAAGCTTTCTTT. It translates to CASSPAGQGGYSLNTEAFF.

This clonotype was recorded at least ten times. This chain uses TRBV5-1 with TRBJ1-1; TRBD1 matches 7 bases. Germline CDR1 SGHRS, CDR2 YFSETQ. The V and J ends lost 0 bases and 4 bases, in that order; junction bases with no gene match: 3. The CDR3 is made up of 14 amino acids. CDR3 residues: CASSLENRGTEAFF. DNA for the CDR3: TGCGCCAGCAGCTTGGAAAACAGGGGCACTGAAGCTTTCTTT.

This clonotype occurred many times. This chain uses TRBV6-2 or TRBV6-3 with TRBJ2-3; TRBD2 matches at 12 bases. This CDR3 contains 16 residues. The V gene's germline CDR1 is MNHEY and CDR2 SVGEGT. Trimming took 7 bases from V and 6 from J; bases not matched to a gene: 11. The CDR3 nucleotides are TGTGCCAGCACCGACGGGCTAGCGGGGGGGCCCGATACGCAGTATTTT. This translates into CASTDGLAGGPDTQYF.

This clonotype was seen many times. V is TRBV5-1 and J is TRBJ1-2; D is undetermined. The germline CDR1 and CDR2 sequences are SGHRS and YFSETQ. The CDR3 runs 14 residues. Trimming stripped 1 base from V and 0 bases from J, with 7 bases between. CDR3 in amino acids: CASSLRAPNYGYTF. DNA of the CDR3: TGCGCCAGCAGCTTGAGGGCCCCTAACTATGGCTACACCTTC.

This clonotype showed up just a few times. V usage is TRBV6-1 and J usage is TRBJ2-5, with unresolved D. CDR1 is MNHNS, CDR2 SASEGT, per germline. V gave up 8 bases and J gave up 2 bases, with 12 bases separating them. CDR3 length equals 13 residues. Here the CDR3 reads CASALEWQETQYF. CDR3 sequence (DNA): TGTGCCAGCGCGCTAGAATGGCAAGAGACCCAGTACTTC.

This clonotype was seen at least ten times. The chain couples TRBV10-3 to TRBJ1-2; weak D call: TRBD1 (6 bases). V was shortened by 4 bases and J by 4 bases, with 19 bases between the two germline ends. The CDR3 contains 16 residues. CDR1 is ENHRY and CDR2 is SYGVKD in the germline V gene. CDR3 in DNA: TGTGCCATCAGTGGGACGGTCACAGGGCAAGGCTATGGCTACACCTTC. It translates to CAISGTVTGQGYGYTF.

In its sample, this clonotype was seen a few times. V is TRBV15 and J is TRBJ2-7; possibly TRBD2 for D (6 bases). The germline gives CDR1 LNHNV, CDR2 YYDKDF (reference sequence). This CDR3 comprises 16 residues. V was cut by 0 bases and J by 2 bases, with 14 bases left in between. CDR3 residues: CATSRDRLGGTYEQYV. As DNA, the CDR3 is TGTGCCACCAGCAGAGATAGACTAGGTGGGACCTACGAGCAGTACGTC.

This clonotype was picked up many times. The rearrangement links TRBV20-1 to TRBJ2-1; 11 bases agree with TRBD2. CDR3 length: 16 amino acids. Germline CDR1 is DFQATT and CDR2 is SNEGSKA (reference sequence). J lost 5 bases, V lost 6 bases, and 12 bases had no gene match. CDR3 protein: CSARNPGLAGNNEQFF. CDR3 sequence (DNA): TGCAGTGCCAGAAACCCTGGACTAGCGGGTAACAATGAGCAGTTCTTC.

This clonotype was picked up many times. The V and J genes are TRBV11-2 and TRBJ1-1, with D hard to call. Germline CDR1 SGHAT, CDR2 FQNNGV. This CDR3 is built from 12 residues. The germline V and J ends were trimmed by 8 bases and 10 bases, with 17 bases remaining between them. CDR3 region: CASSPGPGGAFF. The CDR3 DNA reads TGTGCCAGCTCCCCTGGCCCCGGAGGAGCTTTCTTT.

This clonotype was detected only a few times. The chain combines TRBV5-1 with TRBJ2-5, with D perhaps TRBD1 (6 bases). V shed 0 bases and J shed 4 bases, with 10 bases lying between them. Looked up from germline, CDR1 is SGHRS and CDR2 is YFSETQ. The length of the CDR3 is 14 residues. The CDR3 DNA follows: TGCGCCAGCAGCTTGGGCACAGGGCCAGAGACCCAGTACTTC. This codes for CASSLGTGPETQYF. The full variable domain, with the rest looked up from reference TRBV5-1 and TRBJ2-5, is KAGVTQTPRYLIKTRGQQVTLSCSPISGHRSVSWYQQTPGQGLQFLFEYFSETQRNKGNFPGRFSGRQFSNSRSEMNVSTLELGDSALYLCASSLGTGPETQYFGPGTRLLVL.

This clonotype was recorded at least ten times. The chain recombines TRBV12-3 or TRBV12-4 with TRBJ1-1; D remains unclear. The CDR3 is 11 amino acids. Trimming left V 5 bases short and J 11 bases short, with 12 bases between. The CDR3 DNA follows: TGTGCCAGCAGTGCGTTTGGACGGGCTTTCTTT. Its protein is CASSAFGRAFF.

On this clonotype itself: A much more abundant neighbour one base away suggests this may be a read error. The chain uses TRBV7-3 and TRBJ2-5, with TRBD1 as a possible D gene (6 bases). This CDR3 is built from 14 residues. The germline gives CDR1 SGHTA, CDR2 FQGTGA. The V end lost 5 bases, the J end lost 4 bases, and 14 bases lay between the germline ends. The CDR3 region has the DNA TGTGCCAGCAGCACTACAGGGTGGGGAGAGACCCAGTACTTC. Encoded protein: CASSTTGWGETQYF.

This clonotype was picked up a small number of times. This rearrangement joins TRBV7-3 to TRBJ2-1; D possibly corresponds to TRBD1 (5 bases). The length of the CDR3 is 13 residues. V lost 1 base and J 7 bases, leaving 8 bases between the germline ends. The germline V gene has CDR1 SGHTA and CDR2 FQGTGA. The CDR3 here is CASSLNQGNEQFF. The DNA for the CDR3 is TGTGCCAGCAGCTTAAATCAGGGAAATGAGCAGTTCTTC.

The table lists this clonotype with many counts. The chain couples TRBV9 to TRBJ2-1; 15 bases align to TRBD2. The V segment lost 4 bases and the J segment 4 bases; nucleotides outside the gene matches: 12. This CDR3 is built from 19 residues. CDR1 is SGDLS and CDR2 is YYNGEE in the germline V gene. The CDR3 DNA is TGTGCCAGCAGCCTGACGGGACTAGCGGGGGGCAATATATACAATGAGCAGTTCTTC. Translation: CASSLTGLAGGNIYNEQFF. The full variable domain, its missing parts supplied by reference TRBV9 and TRBJ2-1, is DSGVTQTPKHLITATGQRVTLRCSPRSGDLSVYWYQQSLDQGLQFLIQYYNGEERAKGNILERFSAQQFPDLHSELNLSSLELGDSALYFCASSLTGLAGGNIYNEQFFGPGTRLTVL.

In this sample, this clonotype turned up many times. Mismatch with germline at one junction end may stem from a read error. This chain connects TRBV20-1 to TRBJ2-7; D tentatively reads TRBD1 or TRBD2 (5 bases each). Per the germline V gene, CDR1 is DFQATT and CDR2 is SNEGSKA (reference sequence). The CDR3 length is 14 residues. The CDR3 region has the DNA TGCAGTGCCAGAGGGGAGAGTTTTCCCTACGAGCAGTACTTC. Its translation is CSARGESFPYEQYF.

This clonotype has a count of ten or more. The V gene is TRBV6-6, the J gene TRBJ1-1, with D possibly being TRBD1 (5 bases). CDR3 length: 14 residues. In germline, CDR1 is MNHNY, CDR2 SVGAGI (reference sequence). Trimming removed 10 bases from V and 1 base from J, with 16 bases in between. CDR3 region: CATGKPGGNTEAFF. DNA of the CDR3: TGTGCCACCGGTAAACCGGGGGGGAACACTGAAGCTTTCTTT.

In this sample, this clonotype turned up a few times. The chain joins TRBV12-3 or TRBV12-4 to TRBJ2-3; D may match TRBD1 or TRBD2 (5 bases each). V lost 6 bases, J lost 4 bases, and 17 bases lay in between. This CDR3 region has 15 residues. The CDR3 reads CASSNRDGKADTQYF. In nucleotides, the CDR3 is TGTGCCAGCAGCAATAGGGACGGCAAAGCAGATACGCAGTATTTT.

This clonotype was detected many times. CDR3 in DNA: TGTGCCAGCAGCCCAGTGACAGGGACCACCGGGGAGCTGTTTTTT. The encoded protein is CASSPVTGTTGELFF. The genes are TRBV7-9 and TRBJ2-2; TRBD1 agrees at 7 bases. The CDR3 length is 15 residues. V was clipped by 5 bases and J by 4 bases; unmatched bases: 7. Germline V CDR1 and CDR2: SEHNR, FQNEAQ (reference sequence).